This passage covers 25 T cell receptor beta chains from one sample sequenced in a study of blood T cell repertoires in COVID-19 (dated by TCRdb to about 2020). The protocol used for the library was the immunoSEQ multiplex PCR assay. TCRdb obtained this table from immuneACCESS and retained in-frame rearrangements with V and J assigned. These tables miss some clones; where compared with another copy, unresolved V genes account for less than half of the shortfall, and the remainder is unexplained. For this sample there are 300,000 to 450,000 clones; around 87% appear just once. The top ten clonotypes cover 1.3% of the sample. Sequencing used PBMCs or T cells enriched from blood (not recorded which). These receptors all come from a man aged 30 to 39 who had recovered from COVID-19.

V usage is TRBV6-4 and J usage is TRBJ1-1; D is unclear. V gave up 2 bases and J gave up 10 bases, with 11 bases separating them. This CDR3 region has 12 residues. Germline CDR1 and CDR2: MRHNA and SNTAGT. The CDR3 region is CASSDRLGLAFF. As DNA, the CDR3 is TGTGCCAGCAGTGACCGTTTGGGCCTAGCTTTCTTT.

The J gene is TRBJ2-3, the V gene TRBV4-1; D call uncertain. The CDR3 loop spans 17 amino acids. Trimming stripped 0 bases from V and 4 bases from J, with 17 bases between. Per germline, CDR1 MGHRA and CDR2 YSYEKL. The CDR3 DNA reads TGCGCCAGCAGCCAAGATCCCACACCACCGCGGTCAGATACGCAGTATTTT. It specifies CASSQDPTPPRSDTQYF.

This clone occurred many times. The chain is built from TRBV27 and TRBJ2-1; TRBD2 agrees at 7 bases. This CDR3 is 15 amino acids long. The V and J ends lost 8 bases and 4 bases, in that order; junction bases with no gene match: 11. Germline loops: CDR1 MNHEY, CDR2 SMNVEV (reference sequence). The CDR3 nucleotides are TGTGCCAGCGCCTGGGCGGGGGATTCTTACAATGAGCAGTTCTTC. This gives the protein CASAWAGDSYNEQFF.

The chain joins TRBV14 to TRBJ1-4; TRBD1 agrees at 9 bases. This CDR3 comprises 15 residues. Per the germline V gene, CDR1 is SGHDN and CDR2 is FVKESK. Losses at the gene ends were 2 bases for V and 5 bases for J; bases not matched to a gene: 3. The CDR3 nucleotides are TGTGCCAGCAGCCAACTCGGACAGGGGAATGAAAAACTGTTTTTT. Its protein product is CASSQLGQGNEKLFF.

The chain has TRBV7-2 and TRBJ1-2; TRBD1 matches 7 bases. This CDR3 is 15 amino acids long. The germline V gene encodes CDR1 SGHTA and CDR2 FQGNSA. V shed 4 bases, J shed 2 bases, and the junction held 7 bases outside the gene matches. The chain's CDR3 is CASSYTPTGNYGYTF. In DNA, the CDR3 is TGTGCCAGCAGCTATACCCCGACAGGGAACTATGGCTACACCTTC.

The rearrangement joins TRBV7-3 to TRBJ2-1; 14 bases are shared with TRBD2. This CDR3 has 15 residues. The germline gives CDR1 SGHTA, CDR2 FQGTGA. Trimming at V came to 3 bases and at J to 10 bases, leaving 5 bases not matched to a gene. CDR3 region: CASSFMGLAGEEQFF. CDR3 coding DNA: TGTGCCAGCAGCTTTATGGGACTAGCGGGGGAGGAGCAGTTCTTC.

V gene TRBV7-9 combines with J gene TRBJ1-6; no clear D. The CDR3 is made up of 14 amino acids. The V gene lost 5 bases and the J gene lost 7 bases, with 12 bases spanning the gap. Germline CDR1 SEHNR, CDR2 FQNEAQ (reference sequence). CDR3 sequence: CASSLRGTNSPLHF. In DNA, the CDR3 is TGTGCCAGCAGCCTTCGGGGAACCAATTCACCCCTCCACTTT.

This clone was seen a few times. The CDR3 protein is CAWSVATYEQYF. In DNA, the CDR3 is TGTGCCTGGAGCGTGGCGACTTACGAGCAGTACTTC. V usage is TRBV30 and J usage is TRBJ2-7, with D unresolved. CDR3 length: 12 amino acids. V was shortened by 3 bases and J by 4 bases, with 10 bases between the two germline ends. Germline V CDR1 and CDR2: GTSNPN, SVGIG (reference sequence).

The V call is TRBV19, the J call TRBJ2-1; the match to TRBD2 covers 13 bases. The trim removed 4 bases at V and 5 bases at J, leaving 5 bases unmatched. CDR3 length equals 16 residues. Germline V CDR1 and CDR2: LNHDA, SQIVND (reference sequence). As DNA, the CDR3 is TGTGCCAGTAGTAAAACTAGCGGGGGGGGAGACAATGAGCAGTTCTTC. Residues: CASSKTSGGGDNEQFF.

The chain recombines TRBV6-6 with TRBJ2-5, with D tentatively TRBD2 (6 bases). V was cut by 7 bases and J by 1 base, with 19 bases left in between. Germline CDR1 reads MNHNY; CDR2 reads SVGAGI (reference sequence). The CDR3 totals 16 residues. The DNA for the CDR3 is TGTGCCAGCACCCAGGGTGGATTAGCGGCCCAAGAGACCCAGTACTTC. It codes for CASTQGGLAAQETQYF.

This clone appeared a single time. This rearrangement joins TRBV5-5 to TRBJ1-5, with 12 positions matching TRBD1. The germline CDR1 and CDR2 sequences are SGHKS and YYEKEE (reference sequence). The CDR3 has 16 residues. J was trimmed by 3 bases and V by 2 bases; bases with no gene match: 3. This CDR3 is CASSLRDRGLNQPQHF. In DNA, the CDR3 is TGTGCCAGCAGCTTACGGGACAGGGGGCTCAATCAGCCCCAGCATTTT. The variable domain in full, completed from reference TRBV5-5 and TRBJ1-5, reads DAGVTQSPTHLIKTRGQQVTLRCSPISGHKSVSWYQQVLGQGPQFIFQYYEKEERGRGNFPDRFSARQFPNYSSELNVNALLLGDSALYLCASSLRDRGLNQPQHFGDGTRLSIL.

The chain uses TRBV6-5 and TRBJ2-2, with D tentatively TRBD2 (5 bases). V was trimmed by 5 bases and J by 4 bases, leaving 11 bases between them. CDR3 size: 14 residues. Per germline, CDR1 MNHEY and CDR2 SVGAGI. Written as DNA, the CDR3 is TGTGCCAGCAGTCCCCAGCGGATCACCGGGGAGCTGTTTTTT. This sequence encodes CASSPQRITGELFF.

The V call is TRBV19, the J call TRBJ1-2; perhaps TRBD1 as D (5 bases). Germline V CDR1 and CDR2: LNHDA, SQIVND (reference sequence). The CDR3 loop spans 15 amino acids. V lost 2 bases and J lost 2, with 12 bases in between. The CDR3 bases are TGTGCCAGTAGTATATATGGGGCTGGGAACTATGGCTACACCTTC. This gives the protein CASSIYGAGNYGYTF.

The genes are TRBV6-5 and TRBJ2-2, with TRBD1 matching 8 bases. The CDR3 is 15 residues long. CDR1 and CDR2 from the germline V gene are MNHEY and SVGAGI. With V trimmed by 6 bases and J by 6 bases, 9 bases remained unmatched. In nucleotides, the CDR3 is TGTGCCAGCAGACCGGACAGGGTTTCACCCGGGGAGCTGTTTTTT. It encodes CASRPDRVSPGELFF.

The chain's CDR3 is CASSSVSNTEAFF. CDR3 bases: TGCGCCAGCAGCTCCGTATCGAACACTGAAGCTTTCTTT. The J gene is TRBJ1-1, the V gene TRBV5-1; D remains ambiguous. V was trimmed by 3 bases and J by 1 base, leaving 7 bases between them. CDR3 length: 13 residues. CDR1 and CDR2 from the germline V gene are SGHRS and YFSETQ.

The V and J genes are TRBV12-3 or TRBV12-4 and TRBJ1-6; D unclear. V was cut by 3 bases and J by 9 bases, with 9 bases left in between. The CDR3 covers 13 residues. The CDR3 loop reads CASSLSAGSPLHF. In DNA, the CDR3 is TGTGCCAGCAGTTTGTCGGCAGGTTCACCCCTCCACTTT.

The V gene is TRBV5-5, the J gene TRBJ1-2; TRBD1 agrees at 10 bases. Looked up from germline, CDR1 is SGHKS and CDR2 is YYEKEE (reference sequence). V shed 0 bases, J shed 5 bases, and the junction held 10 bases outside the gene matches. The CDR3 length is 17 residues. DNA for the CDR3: TGTGCCAGCAGCTTGGTTTGGGGGACAGGGGCTTTGTATGGCTACACCTTC. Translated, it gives CASSLVWGTGALYGYTF.

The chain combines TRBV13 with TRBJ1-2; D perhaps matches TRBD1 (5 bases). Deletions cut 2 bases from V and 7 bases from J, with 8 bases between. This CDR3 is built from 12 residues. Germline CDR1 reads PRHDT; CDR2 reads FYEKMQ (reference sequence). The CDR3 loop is CASSLLGVGYTF. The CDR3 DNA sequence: TGTGCCAGCAGCTTATTAGGGGTTGGCTACACCTTC.

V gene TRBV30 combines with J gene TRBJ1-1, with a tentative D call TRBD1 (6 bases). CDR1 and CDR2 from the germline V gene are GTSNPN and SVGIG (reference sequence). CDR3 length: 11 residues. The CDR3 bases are TGTGCTTCAGGACAGTATGATGAAGCTTTCTTT. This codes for CASGQYDEAFF.

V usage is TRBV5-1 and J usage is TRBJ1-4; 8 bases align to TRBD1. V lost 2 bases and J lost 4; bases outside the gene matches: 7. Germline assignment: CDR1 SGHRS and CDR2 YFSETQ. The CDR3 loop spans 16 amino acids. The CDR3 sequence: CASSLGQGTLNEKLFF. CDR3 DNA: TGCGCCAGCAGCTTAGGACAGGGAACGCTTAATGAAAAACTGTTTTTT. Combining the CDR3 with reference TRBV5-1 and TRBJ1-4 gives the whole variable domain KAGVTQTPRYLIKTRGQQVTLSCSPISGHRSVSWYQQTPGQGLQFLFEYFSETQRNKGNFPGRFSGRQFSNSRSEMNVSTLELGDSALYLCASSLGQGTLNEKLFFGSGTQLSVL.

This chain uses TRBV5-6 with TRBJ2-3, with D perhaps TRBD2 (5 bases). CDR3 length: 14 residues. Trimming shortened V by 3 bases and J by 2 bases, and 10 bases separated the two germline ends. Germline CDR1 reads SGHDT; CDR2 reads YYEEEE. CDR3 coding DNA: TGTGCCAGCAGCTCCTCGGGGATCACAGATACGCAGTATTTT. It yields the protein CASSSSGITDTQYF.

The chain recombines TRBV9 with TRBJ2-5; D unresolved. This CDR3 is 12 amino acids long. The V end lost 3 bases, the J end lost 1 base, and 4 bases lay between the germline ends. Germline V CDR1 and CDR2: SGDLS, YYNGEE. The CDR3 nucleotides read TGTGCCAGCAGCGCCAGCCAAGAGACCCAGTACTTC. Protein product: CASSASQETQYF.

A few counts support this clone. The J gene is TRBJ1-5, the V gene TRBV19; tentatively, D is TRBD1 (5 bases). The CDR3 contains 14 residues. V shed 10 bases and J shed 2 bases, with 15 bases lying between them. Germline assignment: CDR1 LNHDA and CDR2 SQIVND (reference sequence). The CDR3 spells CATSGSRGNQPQHF. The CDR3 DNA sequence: TGTGCCACCTCAGGGTCCCGGGGCAATCAGCCCCAGCATTTT. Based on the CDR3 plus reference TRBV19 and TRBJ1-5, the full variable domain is DGGITQSPKYLFRKEGQNVTLSCEQNLNHDAMYWYRQDPGQGLRLIYYSQIVNDFQKGDIAEGYSVSREKKESFPLTVTSAQKNPTAFYLCATSGSRGNQPQHFGDGTRLSIL.

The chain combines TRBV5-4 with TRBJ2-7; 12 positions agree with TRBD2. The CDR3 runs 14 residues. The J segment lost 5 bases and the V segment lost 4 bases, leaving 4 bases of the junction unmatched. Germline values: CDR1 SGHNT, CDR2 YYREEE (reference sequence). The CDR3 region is CASSVGLAGNEQYF. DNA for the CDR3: TGTGCCAGCAGCGTGGGACTAGCGGGTAACGAGCAGTACTTC.

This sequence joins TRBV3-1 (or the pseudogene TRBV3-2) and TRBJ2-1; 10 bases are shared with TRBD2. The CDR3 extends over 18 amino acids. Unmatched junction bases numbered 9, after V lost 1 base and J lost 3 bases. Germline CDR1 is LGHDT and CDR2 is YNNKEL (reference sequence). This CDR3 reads CASSQVRASGGRYNEQFF. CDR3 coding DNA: TGTGCCAGCAGCCAAGTTAGGGCTAGCGGGGGACGCTACAATGAGCAGTTCTTC.